The 19 T cell receptor beta chains given below trace back to one sample, sequenced in a study of cytomegalovirus exposure and HLA in healthy donors. PCR primers comprised 60 Vbeta and 13 Jbeta primers. Profiling relied on immunoSEQ multiplex PCR, and the TCRdb table lists in-frame clones only, not all of them. The repertoire holds 65,000 or so clones, with about 72% as singletons. The specimen sequenced was PBMCs. These receptor sequences come from a woman between 35 and 50 years old in good health and CMV-seropositive.

The J gene is TRBJ2-3, the V gene TRBV5-1, with 10 bases aligning to TRBD1. Germline lookup yields CDR1 SGHRS and CDR2 YFSETQ. The V segment lost 5 bases and the J segment 2 bases; nucleotides outside the gene matches: 11. CDR3 size: 17 residues. CDR3 protein: CASRRTSGTGVTDTQYF. The CDR3, as DNA: TGCGCCAGCAGACGGACCTCCGGGACAGGGGTCACAGATACGCAGTATTTT.

The rearrangement links TRBV19 to TRBJ1-6; 12 positions agree with TRBD1. This CDR3 is 17 amino acids long. V dropped 9 bases and J dropped 6; count of bases not matched to a gene: 12. Germline CDR1 LNHDA, CDR2 SQIVND (reference sequence). The CDR3 region has the DNA TGTGCCAGCAGAGATTCCGGGACAGGGGGCTTTAATTCACCCCTCCACTTT. Its protein product is CASRDSGTGGFNSPLHF.

This clone was detected a few times. The CDR3 coding sequence is TGCGCCAGCAGCCAAGATAGAATTCCCGGCTACACCTTC. Protein: CASSQDRIPGYTF. The chain recombines TRBV4-3 with TRBJ1-2; D is uncertain. Trimming shortened V by 0 bases and J by 8 bases, and 10 bases separated the two germline ends. The CDR3 loop spans 13 amino acids. Germline CDR1 and CDR2: LGHNA and YSLEER.

The rearrangement uses TRBV7-8 and TRBJ2-7; D possibly corresponds to TRBD1 (6 bases). Deletions cut 7 bases from V and 7 bases from J, with 20 bases between. The germline gives CDR1 SGHVS, CDR2 FQNEAQ. This CDR3 has 14 amino acids. CDR3 sequence reads: CASTPDRLNGEQYF. The CDR3 region has the DNA TGTGCCAGCACTCCGGACAGACTTAATGGGGAGCAGTACTTC.

This clone was counted between two and nine times. The CDR3: CASSLFGGYEQYF. CDR3 bases: TGTGCCAGCAGCCTCTTTGGGGGGTACGAGCAGTACTTC. This chain uses TRBV11-3 with TRBJ2-7; a weak D match, TRBD2 (6 bases). V shed 5 bases and J shed 4 bases, with 12 bases lying between them. CDR1 SGHNT and CDR2 YENEEA come from the germline V gene. This CDR3 contains 13 residues.

In its sample, this clone was seen a few times. This chain uses TRBV6-5 with TRBJ1-1; D is uncertain. CDR3 length: 13 amino acids. Trimming pared 5 bases from V and 1 base from J, leaving 8 bases between. Germline V lookup: CDR1 MNHEY, CDR2 SVGAGI. CDR3 nucleotide sequence: TGTGCCAGCAGTGAAGTAGCGAACACTGAAGCTTTCTTT. Protein: CASSEVANTEAFF.

The chain carries TRBV19 and TRBJ1-1, with no clear D. The CDR3 runs to 15 residues. Germline-derived CDR1 and CDR2 are LNHDA and SQIVND (reference sequence). The V and J ends lost 3 bases and 2 bases respectively, with 13 bases between them. The chain's CDR3 is CASSMLQPTNTEAFF. CDR3 bases: TGTGCCAGTAGTATGCTACAGCCAACTAACACTGAAGCTTTCTTT.

This clone appeared a few times. This chain joins TRBV6-1 and TRBJ2-7; 7 positions match TRBD1. Germline CDR1 reads MNHNS; CDR2 reads SASEGT. The ends lost 6 bases at V and 3 bases at J; junction bases unmatched: 5. CDR3 length: 13 amino acids. CDR3: CASSQGQIYEQYF. CDR3 DNA: TGTGCCAGCAGCCAGGGACAGATCTACGAGCAGTACTTC.

This sequence joins TRBV6-1 and TRBJ2-7; 11 bases fit TRBD1. CDR1 is MNHNS and CDR2 is SASEGT in the germline V gene. The CDR3 has 15 residues. The V segment lost 6 bases and the J segment 1 base; nucleotides outside the gene matches: 5. CDR3 residues: CASSAGTGGSYEQYF. DNA for the CDR3: TGTGCCAGCAGCGCCGGGACAGGGGGATCCTACGAGCAGTACTTC.

V gene TRBV5-1 combines with J gene TRBJ1-1, with TRBD1 matching 7 bases. V dropped 5 bases and J dropped 1; count of bases not matched to a gene: 8. Germline CDR1 reads SGHRS; CDR2 reads YFSETQ. The CDR3 has 15 residues. The CDR3 region is CASRTNTGENTEAFF. In DNA, the CDR3 is TGCGCCAGCAGAACCAATACAGGGGAGAACACTGAAGCTTTCTTT.

The genes are TRBV5-1 and TRBJ1-6; the D is unclear. The CDR3 covers 15 residues. Germline V gene lookup returns CDR1 SGHRS and CDR2 YFSETQ. The V end lost 0 bases, the J end lost 7 bases, and 11 bases lay between the germline ends. As DNA, the CDR3 is TGCGCCAGCAGCTTGGCCGGTGACATCAATTCACCCCTCCACTTT. Amino acids: CASSLAGDINSPLHF.

The chain couples TRBV6-6 to TRBJ1-1, with a possible D match to TRBD1 (6 bases). The CDR3 contains 16 residues. V was cut by 6 bases and J by 0 bases, with 17 bases left in between. Germline V gives CDR1 MNHNY, CDR2 SVGAGI (reference sequence). CDR3 sequence: CASRKTGQDMNTEAFF. The CDR3 bases are TGTGCCAGCAGAAAGACGGGACAAGACATGAACACTGAAGCTTTCTTT.

The genes are TRBV19 and TRBJ1-3, with a tentative D call TRBD1 (6 bases). Trimming shortened V by 5 bases and J by 0 bases, and 17 bases separated the two germline ends. CDR3 length equals 17 residues. Germline V gene lookup returns CDR1 LNHDA and CDR2 SQIVND (reference sequence). Here the CDR3 reads CASSSAGTLNSGNTIYF. In DNA, the CDR3 is TGTGCCAGTAGTTCAGCCGGGACACTTAACTCTGGAAACACCATATATTTT.

This chain uses TRBV5-4 with TRBJ2-1; D is perhaps TRBD2 (7 bases). The V end was cut by 0 bases, the J end by 6 bases, with 13 bases between. Germline CDR1 SGHNT, CDR2 YYREEE (reference sequence). The CDR3 spans 15 residues. CDR3 in DNA: TGTGCCAGCAGCTTGGAGGCGGGGGCGGTCAATGAGCAGTTCTTC. Protein product: CASSLEAGAVNEQFF.

The table lists this clone with a count of one. This rearrangement joins TRBV7-9 to TRBJ1-6; D gene ambiguous. V was pared by 0 bases and J by 14 bases, with 17 bases between. This CDR3 contains 15 residues. The germline V gene encodes CDR1 SEHNR and CDR2 FQNEAQ (reference sequence). CDR3 nucleotides: TGTGCCAGCAGCTTAGCGTCGGGGAGCTCTAGGGCCCTCCACTTT. Translated: CASSLASGSSRALHF.

The gene calls are TRBV14 and TRBJ1-4, with 9 bases identical to TRBD1. The CDR3 runs 15 residues. Germline assignment: CDR1 SGHDN and CDR2 FVKESK. Trimming cost V 1 base and J 8 bases; bases outside gene matches: 5. In DNA form, the CDR3 reads TGTGCCAGCAGCCAAGTAGAAGGACAGGGGGAAAAACTGTTTTTT. Protein product: CASSQVEGQGEKLFF.

The table lists this clone with a few counts. The chain uses TRBV5-4 and TRBJ2-2; D is unresolved. The CDR3 is 13 amino acids. Germline CDR1 reads SGHNT; CDR2 reads YYREEE (reference sequence). The germline V and J ends were trimmed by 1 base and 4 bases, with 5 bases remaining between them. The CDR3 reads CASSLQVTGELFF. The CDR3 DNA reads as TGTGCCAGCAGCTTGCAGGTCACCGGGGAGCTGTTTTTT.

The rearrangement joins TRBV6-5 to TRBJ1-5; no definite D call. The CDR3 is 15 residues long. V was shortened by 3 bases and J by 3 bases, with 12 bases between the two germline ends. The V gene's germline CDR1 is MNHEY and CDR2 SVGAGI. CDR3 protein: CASSYREGLNQPQHF. Here the CDR3 DNA reads TGTGCCAGCAGTTATCGGGAAGGGCTCAATCAGCCCCAGCATTTT.

The genes are TRBV5-1 and TRBJ2-3; no clear D. Germline V gene sequence: CDR1 SGHRS, CDR2 YFSETQ. V shed 2 bases and J shed 6 bases, with 4 bases lying between them. This CDR3 has 11 amino acids. The CDR3 DNA reads as TGCGCCAGCAGCTTAGAGGATACGCAGTATTTT. It encodes CASSLEDTQYF.